This is a list of T cell receptor beta chains from one sample in a study of T-cell memory formation after mild COVID-19. TCRdb used MiXCR to reprocess the 5' RACE reads, holding one entry per CDR3 protein. Of around 150,000 distinct CDR3 sequences in the sample, roughly 15% were seen once. The sequenced material came from PBMCs or a T cell subset sorted from them (not recorded which). The receptor source for this set is an adult woman who had mild COVID-19 (a few samples of this study predate the infection). Cell type and time point are not known. The CDR3 runs from the conserved cysteine through the conserved F or W. A D gene is named only where the DNA matches it firmly. The size entry is marked missing in some rows and otherwise reads once, few, many or a size class.

. | TRBJ1-1 | TRBV7-9 | . | TGTGCCAGCAGCTTAGTTTCTGGGCCGAACACTGAAGCTTTCTTT | CASSLVSGPNTEAFF
. | TRBJ2-1 | TRBV9 | . | TGTGCCAGCAGCGTAGAAGCTTGGGGTGAGCAGTTCTTC | CASSVEAWGEQFF
. | TRBJ1-1 | TRBV5-1 | . | TGCGCCAGCAGCTTGGAAGGGACCGGCGTCACTGAAGCTTTCTTT | CASSLEGTGVTEAFF
. | TRBJ2-3 | TRBV19 | few | TGTGCCAGTAGTATCAGGCCCGCAGATACGCAGTATTTT | CASSIRPADTQYF
. | TRBJ2-7 | TRBV5-5 | few | TGTGCCAGCAGCCCGTTAAAGTGGGCCGACTACGAGCAGTACTTC | CASSPLKWADYEQYF
TRBD2 | TRBJ2-3 | TRBV6-2/TRBV6-3 | . | TGTGCCAGCAGTCTACTAGCGCCGAGCACAGATACGCAGTATTTT | CASSLLAPSTDTQYF
. | TRBJ2-1 | TRBV30 | . | TGTGCCTGGAGTGCGCCCCCGGGGGAGCAGTTCTTC | CAWSAPPGEQFF
. | TRBJ2-7 | TRBV5-1 | few | TGCGCCAGCAGCCCGGTGGTACCTCTCGGGGGCCACGAGCAGTACTTC | CASSPVVPLGGHEQYF
TRBD1 | TRBJ2-1 | TRBV29-1 | few | TGCAGCGTTGAAGGGGGGGACAGGGAAGACAATGAGCAGTTCTTC | CSVEGGDREDNEQFF
TRBD1 | TRBJ2-1 | TRBV7-9 | once | TGTGCCAGCAATGGGGACAGGGGGATCAATGAGCAGTTCTTC | CASNGDRGINEQFF
. | TRBJ2-2 | TRBV5-6 | few | TGTGCCAGCAGCTTGGGGGCAGGAGACGAGCTGTTTTTT | CASSLGAGDELFF
TRBD2 | TRBJ2-3 | TRBV20-1 | few | TGCAGTGCTAGACCCTTGACTAGCGGGAGACCAGATACGCAGTATTTT | CSARPLTSGRPDTQYF
TRBD2 | TRBJ2-3 | TRBV7-9 | . | TGTGCCAGCAGTCGATCTAGCGGGAGCACAGATACGCAGTATTTT | CASSRSSGSTDTQYF
. | TRBJ2-3 | TRBV29-1 | . | TGCAGCGTTGACCGGGGATACACAGATACGCAGTATTTT | CSVDRGYTDTQYF
. | TRBJ2-2 | TRBV5-1 | . | TGCGCCAGCAGCTTAACCTTGGCGAACACCGGGGAGCTGTTTTTT | CASSLTLANTGELFF
. | TRBJ1-5 | TRBV12-3/TRBV12-4 | . | TGTGCCAGCAGTTTACGAGGGTCCCCTCAGCCCCAGCATTTT | CASSLRGSPQPQHF
. | TRBJ2-7 | TRBV15 | . | TGTGCCACCAGCAGAGATTCCGACTACGAGCAGTACTTC | CATSRDSDYEQYF
. | TRBJ1-1 | TRBV5-1 | few | TGCGCCAGCAGCTTGGGACAGGCGGGGGGCACTGAAGCTTTCTTT | CASSLGQAGGTEAFF
. | TRBJ1-1 | TRBV7-8 | few | TGTGCCAGCAGCCACGGGACATTCGTTGAAGCTTTCTTT | CASSHGTFVEAFF
. | TRBJ2-7 | TRBV7-2 | . | TGTGCCAGCAGCCCGACCGGGACGGGGTACTACGAGCAGTACTTC | CASSPTGTGYYEQYF
. | TRBJ1-1 | TRBV29-1 | . | TGCAGCGCCCGAAGGGGGAGGGCGAACACTGAAGCTTTCTTT | CSARRGRANTEAFF
. | TRBJ2-7 | TRBV6-2/TRBV6-3 | . | TGTGCCAGCAGTTACGCCTCAGCAACCTACGAGCAGTACTTC | CASSYASATYEQYF
. | TRBJ2-2 | TRBV4-3 | few | TGCGCCAGCAGCCAAGTGGCGACATTGAACACCGGGGAGCTGTTTTTT | CASSQVATLNTGELFF
. | TRBJ1-2 | TRBV9 | few | TGTGCCAGCAGCACCGGACACATAGCCAACTATGGCTACACCTTC | CASSTGHIANYGYTF
. | TRBJ2-4 | TRBV7-6 | few | TGTGCCAGCAGCTCGGACGGAGCTTTGAACATTCAGTACTTC | CASSSDGALNIQYF
. | TRBJ2-2 | TRBV14 | . | TGTGCCAGCAGCCAATGGACCGGGGAGCTGTTTTTT | CASSQWTGELFF
. | TRBJ1-1 | TRBV12-3/TRBV12-4 | . | TGTGCCAGCAGGACACAGGGATGGGGCACTGAAGCTTTCTTT | CASRTQGWGTEAFF
. | TRBJ2-1 | TRBV29-1 | few | TGCAGCGTCCGCGTGGCATCGTACAATGAGCAGTTCTTC | CSVRVASYNEQFF
. | TRBJ2-7 | TRBV27 | . | TGTGCCAGCAGTCGGGCCTACGGGCGGCAGTCCTACGAGCAGTACTTC | CASSRAYGRQSYEQYF
TRBD2 | TRBJ2-1 | TRBV12-3/TRBV12-4 | few | TGTGCCAGCAGCCCCGGGGGGGCCCTTTACAATGAGCAGTTCTTC | CASSPGGALYNEQFF
. | TRBJ2-5 | TRBV5-8 | . | TGTGCCAGCAGCCTGAAGACCCAGTACTTC | CASSLKTQYF
TRBD1 | TRBJ2-5 | TRBV11-3 | few | TGTGCCAGCAGCAAGGACAGGGAGTCGAAGACCCAGTACTTC | CASSKDRESKTQYF
. | TRBJ1-2 | TRBV7-9 | few | TGTGCCAGCAGCGGAGAGGGCCATGGCTACACCTTC | CASSGEGHGYTF
. | TRBJ2-3 | TRBV24-1 | . | TGTGCCACCAGTGACCTCCGCTTGGCAGATACGCAGTATTTT | CATSDLRLADTQYF
TRBD1 | TRBJ2-5 | TRBV5-6 | few | TGTGCCAGCAGCTTGCGACAGGGCGGAAGAGAGACCCAGTACTTC | CASSLRQGGRETQYF
. | TRBJ2-1 | TRBV5-5 | . | TGTGCCAGCAGCTTTTTCCGAGTGGATGAGCAGTTCTTC | CASSFFRVDEQFF
. | TRBJ2-2 | TRBV5-4 | . | TGTGCCAGCAGCTACCACAGGGACACCGGGGAGCTGTTTTTT | CASSYHRDTGELFF